Only one count was recorded for the clone carrying this TCR beta chain. Donors in Cohort 3 counted as recovered after two negative PCRs, clearance, or symptom resolution. Clones were sequenced by immunoSEQ multiplex PCR, and TCRdb holds only the in-frame ones, with some missing. The sample holds around 130,000 clones; around 83% are singletons and the top ten take 15% to 20%. Trimming removed 5 bases at V and 6 bases at J, with 19 bases between. Germline CDR1 MNHEY, CDR2 SMNVEV (reference sequence). CDR3 length: 16 residues. This entry comes from a study of blood T cell repertoires in COVID-19. The sample comprised PBMCs or T cells enriched from blood (not recorded which). This sequence joins TRBV27 and TRBJ2-2; tentative D call: TRBD1 (6 bases). The receptor was isolated from a man between 25 and 39 years old who had recovered from COVID-19. CDR3 sequence (DNA): TGTGCCAGCAGTCGTTCGGCAGGGGAATTTCCCGGGGAGCTGTTTTTT. Amino acid sequence: CASSRSAGEFPGELFF.